This T cell receptor (beta chain) was obtained from a study of Ad26.COV2.S vaccination and SARS-CoV-2 variants (dated by TCRdb to the early 2020s). Background for the entire study: Donors in the vaccine arm were drawn from COV1001, a phase I-IIa trial of Ad26.COV2.S in healthy adults that was multicentre, randomized, double-blind and placebo-controlled. A total of roughly 32 samples were included in the TCR-sequenced set, comprising around 19 Ad26.COV2.S vaccine recipients, 5 placebo recipients and 8 SARS-CoV-2 convalescent individuals. Investigators did not know the trial group allocation while performing experiments and assessing outcomes. Ad26.COV2.S was given intramuscularly at 5x10^10 or 1x10^11 viral particles, as a single shot or as two shots 56 days apart. TCRbeta repertoire sequencing served as the tool for gauging how specific and how broad the SARS-CoV-2-reactive T cell receptors were following Ad26.COV2.S vaccination. Participants in the trial were split at random into five groups of five each, receiving low-dose or high-dose Ad26.COV2.S once or twice, or else placebo on both occasions. General conclusions and limits of the study: Comparable non-spike TCR breadth was observed between vaccine and placebo recipients, consistent with only spike being contained in the vaccine. According to the authors, total T cell responses may have been underestimated by the TCR breadth and depth analyses. Spike-specific TCR breadth was higher in Ad26.COV2.S recipients than in placebo recipients (P = 0.0014). Substantial breadth of spike-specific CD8+ and CD4+ T cell responses was reported after vaccination. The study was not powered for comparison of responses between vaccine doses or regimens.

Explained via the paper, the treatment or condition label denotes: about 20 received Ad26.COV2.S at low or high dose, single or two shots; about 5 received placebo; per-sample allocation not given. For vaccine and placebo recipients, repertoires were sequenced using samples collected on day 63 after the first injection. In Cohort 1b, some 25 adults aged 18-55 years were enrolled at a single site in Boston, USA, between 29 July and 7 August 2020. As a vaccine, Ad26.COV2.S was a replication-incompetent adenovirus type 26 vector that expressed a prefusion-stabilized SARS-CoV-2 spike protein derived from the original Wuhan strain. The V end gives up 1 base and the J end 5 bases, leaving 4 bases in the junction not matched to a gene. The germline V gene yields SGHVS for CDR1 and FNYEAQ for CDR2. The CDR3 runs 16 amino acids, cysteine and phenylalanine included. The read is trimmed to its CDR3 DNA, 48 bases read in frame from base 1.

Notes on this clone: It lacks a known antigen. No qualities accompany the bases; no much larger clone lies one base away.

The immunoSEQ Assay was the method used to sequence TCRbeta CDR3 regions. After extraction, genomic DNA underwent amplification by bias-controlled multiplex PCR, followed by high-throughput sequencing. The published analysis was carried out like this. Collapsing and filtering of sequences were performed to quantify the absolute abundance of each unique TCRbeta CDR3 region. T cell fraction was estimated by normalization of TCRbeta template counts to usable DNA, with usable DNA being measured through amplification of reference genes present in all nucleated cells. Repertoire TCRs were annotated as SARS-CoV-2-specific when V gene, CDR3 amino acid sequence and J gene were exactly matched to a known reactive TCR set. MIRA supplied the reference SARS-CoV-2 TCR set, which was filtered for enrichment in COVID-19-positive ImmuneCODE repertoires so that public or cross-reactive TCRs were removed. Based on the MIRA antigens, annotated TCRs were further analysed at the level of specific ORF or position within ORF. Depth was the summed frequency of annotated unique rearrangements, while breadth was defined as annotated unique rearrangements over total unique productive rearrangements. TCR breadth was compared between groups using two-sided Wilcoxon rank-sum tests. TCRdb re-hosts the immuneACCESS table, in-frame sequences only. Its copies lack some clones; in the studies checked, an unresolved V gene accounts for under half of them, and the cause for the rest is not known. That table furnishes V, J and clone size, whereas the DNA furnished D and trimming. This sample holds about 460,000 clones; about 89% were observed only once. The ten largest clones add up to 1.5% to 2% of the sample.

The sequenced sample was peripheral blood, obtained in a trial of Ad26.COV2.S vaccine versus placebo. The sequence was obtained from a person between 18 and 60 years old who received the Ad26.COV2.S COVID-19 vaccine or a placebo. Recombination linked TRBV7-6 to TRBJ2-3, and TRBD2 aligns with 12 junction nucleotides. The CDR3 sequence is CASSLVTSGSGDTQYF. Read as DNA, the sequence is TGTGCCAGCAGCTTAGTGACTAGCGGGAGTGGAGATACGCAGTATTTT.